This T cell receptor beta chain was captured by sequencing in a study of blood T cells in healthy people across ages. Broader study findings: Per million T cells, TCR beta diversity dropped roughly linearly as age increased. Those diversity estimates obtained from one million T cells were thought to be underestimates. Since the PBMCs were unsorted, naive and antigen-experienced cells could not be conclusively compared.

The CDR3 length is 12 residues. CDR1 and CDR2 (germline): DFQATT, SNEGSKA (reference sequence). V was pared by 6 bases and J by 2 bases, with 4 bases of the junction left unmatched. As for this clonotype: The antigen remains unidentified.

Per sample, at least 5 micrograms of total RNA were extracted. A second PCR of about 7 to 12 cycles used a sample-barcoded 5' primer and a J-beta primer mix. TCRdb processed the 5' RACE reads anew with MiXCR; each CDR3 protein has one entry. The sample lists approximately 880,000 distinct CDR3 sequences, around 46% occurring once. V is TRBV20-1 and J is TRBJ2-7; 7 bases map to TRBD1. Input material: blood. The receptor comes from a man between 25 and 39 years old in good health. CDR3 DNA sequence: TGCAGTGCAAACGGACAGGCCTACGAGCAGTACTTC. It specifies CSANGQAYEQYF.